One and the same sample provided the 7 T cell receptor beta chains below, sequenced in a study of shared clonotypes between healthy human individuals. Cells designated naive CD8 were CD45RO-negative and were positively selected for CCR7, with terminally differentiated effector memory CD45RA+ cells excluded. Measured with immunoSEQ multiplex PCR; TCRdb has only the in-frame clones, and not every one. The data show 1.5 million to 2.5 million clones, about 95% seen once. The sequenced material came from naive CD8+ T cells sorted from blood. The receptors here all came from a man aged 18 to 30 in good health.

Comments on this clone: Other DNA sequences of this sample code for an identical CDR3. The chain is built from TRBV30 and TRBJ2-1; no clear D gene. There are 11 residues in the CDR3. Trimming stripped 1 base from V and 7 bases from J, with 5 bases between. Germline-derived CDR1 and CDR2 are GTSNPN and SVGIG (reference sequence). CDR3 DNA sequence: TGTGCCTGGAGTGAGTTGAATGAGCAGTTCTTC. Translated: CAWSELNEQFF.

The count of this clone is one. The chain employs TRBV30 and TRBJ1-1; the D gene is possibly TRBD1 (6 bases). The V gene lost 3 bases and the J gene lost 1 base, with 12 bases spanning the gap. Germline V lookup: CDR1 GTSNPN, CDR2 SVGIG (reference sequence). The CDR3 is 14 residues long. CDR3 amino acids: CAWSETGPNTEAFF. For the CDR3, the DNA is TGTGCCTGGAGCGAGACAGGCCCGAACACTGAAGCTTTCTTT.

This rearrangement joins TRBV4-1 to TRBJ2-7, with D possibly called TRBD1 or TRBD2 (5 bases each). The CDR3 consists of 15 residues. The V and J ends lost 1 base and 5 bases respectively, with 15 bases between them. The germline gives CDR1 MGHRA, CDR2 YSYEKL. CDR3 DNA: TGCGCCAGCAGCCAAGTGGACACCGGAGGCGACGAGCAGTACTTC. Amino acids: CASSQVDTGGDEQYF.

The chain has TRBV4-1 and TRBJ2-2; 8 bases agree with TRBD2. V gave up 2 bases and J gave up 6 bases; unmatched junction bases: 5. This CDR3 has 15 residues. Germline V gives CDR1 MGHRA, CDR2 YSYEKL. CDR3 bases: TGCGCCAGCAGCCAACCAACTAGCGGACCCGGGGAGCTGTTTTTT. This gives the protein CASSQPTSGPGELFF.

The V call is TRBV21-1, the J call TRBJ1-3. TRBV21-1 is a documented pseudogene. The CDR3 runs to 17 residues. The CDR3 here is CASSTPRGSNSGNTIYF. The CDR3 DNA sequence: TGTGCCAGCAGCACACCCCGGGGTAGCAACTCTGGAAACACCATATATTTT.

This clone appeared a single time. The rearrangement joins TRBV18 to TRBJ1-1; D not certain. Germline V gives CDR1 KGHSH, CDR2 LQKENI. Trimming stripped 6 bases from V and 2 bases from J, with 13 bases between. This CDR3 contains 14 residues. CDR3 bases: TGTGCCAGCTCCCTCAGCCCGGTAAACACTGAAGCTTTCTTT. It is translated as CASSLSPVNTEAFF.

The gene calls are TRBV2 and TRBJ2-3; D is ambiguous. Trimming pared 4 bases from V and 4 bases from J, leaving 15 bases between. Germline-derived CDR1 and CDR2 are SNHLY and FYNNEI. The CDR3 totals 15 residues. In nucleotides, the CDR3 is TGTGCCAGCAGTGTGGTCGATATTATCCCAGATACGCAGTATTTT. It is translated as CASSVVDIIPDTQYF.